The T cell receptor beta chain under discussion was sequenced for a study of cytomegalovirus exposure and HLA in healthy donors. Whole-study results and caveats: Some TCR beta chains (roughly 160 of them) were listed as cytomegalovirus-associated.

Sequencing used immunoSEQ multiplex PCR; TCRdb keeps in-frame clones, though not all of them. The table includes some 78,000 clones, 95% to 97% detected once. Germline loops: CDR1 MNHEY, CDR2 SMNVEV (reference sequence). CDR3 length: 17 amino acids. The V and J ends lost 5 bases and 5 bases, in that order; junction bases with no gene match: 12. In the case of this clone: Its antigen is undetermined.

This clonotype was sampled from a man aged 18 to 30 in good health and CMV-seropositive. The sequenced sample was PBMCs. The chain carries TRBV27 and TRBJ2-2, with 9 nucleotides matching TRBD2. CDR3 coding DNA: TGTGCCAGCAGTCAACCCTCCTTAGCGGGAGAAACCGGGGAGCTGTTTTTT. Translated: CASSQPSLAGETGELFF.